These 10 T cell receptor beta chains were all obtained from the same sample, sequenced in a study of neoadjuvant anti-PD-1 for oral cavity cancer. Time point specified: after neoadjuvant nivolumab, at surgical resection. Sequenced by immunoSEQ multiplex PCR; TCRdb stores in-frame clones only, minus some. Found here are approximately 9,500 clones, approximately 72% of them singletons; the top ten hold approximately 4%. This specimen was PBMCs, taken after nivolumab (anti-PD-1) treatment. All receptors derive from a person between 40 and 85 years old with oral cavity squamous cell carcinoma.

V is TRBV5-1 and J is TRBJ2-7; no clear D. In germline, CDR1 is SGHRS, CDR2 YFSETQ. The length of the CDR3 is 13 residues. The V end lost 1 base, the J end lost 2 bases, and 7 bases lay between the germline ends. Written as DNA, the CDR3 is TGCGCCAGCAGCTTGCAGGAAACCTACGAGCAGTACTTC. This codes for CASSLQETYEQYF. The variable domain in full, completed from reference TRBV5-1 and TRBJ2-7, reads KAGVTQTPRYLIKTRGQQVTLSCSPISGHRSVSWYQQTPGQGLQFLFEYFSETQRNKGNFPGRFSGRQFSNSRSEMNVSTLELGDSALYLCASSLQETYEQYFGPGTRLTVT.

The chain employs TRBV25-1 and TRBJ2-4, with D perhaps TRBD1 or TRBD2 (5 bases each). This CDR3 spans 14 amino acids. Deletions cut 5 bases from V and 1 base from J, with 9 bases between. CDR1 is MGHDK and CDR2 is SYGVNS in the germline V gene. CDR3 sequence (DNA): TGTGCCAGCAGTAACGAGGGGGCCAAAAACATTCAGTACTTC. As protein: CASSNEGAKNIQYF.

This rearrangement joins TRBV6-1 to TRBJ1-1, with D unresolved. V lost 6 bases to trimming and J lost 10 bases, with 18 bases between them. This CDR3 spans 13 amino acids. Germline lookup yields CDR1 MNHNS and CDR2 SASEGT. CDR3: CASRQATGVGAFF. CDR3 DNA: TGTGCCAGCAGGCAGGCGACCGGGGTTGGAGCTTTCTTT.

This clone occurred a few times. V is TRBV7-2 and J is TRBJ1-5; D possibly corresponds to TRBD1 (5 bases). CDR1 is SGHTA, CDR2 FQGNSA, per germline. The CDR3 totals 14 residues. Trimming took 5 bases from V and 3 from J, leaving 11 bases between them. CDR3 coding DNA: TGTGCCAGCAGCCCGGGGGGGAACAATCAGCCCCAGCATTTT. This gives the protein CASSPGGNNQPQHF.

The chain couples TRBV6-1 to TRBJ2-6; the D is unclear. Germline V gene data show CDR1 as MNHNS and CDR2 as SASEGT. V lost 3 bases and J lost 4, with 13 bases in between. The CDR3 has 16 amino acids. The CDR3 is CASSDGIPLGANVLTF. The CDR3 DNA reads TGTGCCAGCAGTGATGGGATCCCCCTGGGGGCCAACGTCCTGACTTTC.

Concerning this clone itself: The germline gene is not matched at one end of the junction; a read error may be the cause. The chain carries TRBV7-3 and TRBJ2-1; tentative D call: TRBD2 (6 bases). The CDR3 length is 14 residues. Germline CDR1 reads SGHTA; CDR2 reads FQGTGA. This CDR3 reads CASTLSGPNNEQFF. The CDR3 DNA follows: TGTGCCAGCACCTTAAGCGGGCCCAACAATGAGCAGTTCTTC.

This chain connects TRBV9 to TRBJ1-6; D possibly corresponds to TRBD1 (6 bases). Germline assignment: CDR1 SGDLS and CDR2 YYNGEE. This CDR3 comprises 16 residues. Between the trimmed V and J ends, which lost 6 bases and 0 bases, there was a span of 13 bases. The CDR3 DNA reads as TGTGCCAGCACAGTGGGACAAAGCTCCTATAATTCACCCCTCCACTTT. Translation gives CASTVGQSSYNSPLHF.

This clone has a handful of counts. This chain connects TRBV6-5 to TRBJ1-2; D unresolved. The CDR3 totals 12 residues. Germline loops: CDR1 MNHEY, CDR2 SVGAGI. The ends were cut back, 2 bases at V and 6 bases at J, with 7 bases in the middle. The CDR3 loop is CASSYGGNGYTF. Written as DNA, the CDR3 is TGTGCCAGCAGTTACGGAGGGAATGGCTACACCTTC.

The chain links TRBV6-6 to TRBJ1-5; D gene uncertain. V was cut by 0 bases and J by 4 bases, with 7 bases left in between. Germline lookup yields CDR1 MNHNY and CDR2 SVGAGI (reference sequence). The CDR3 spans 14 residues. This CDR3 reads CASSYSKVNQPQHF. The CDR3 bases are TGTGCCAGCAGTTACTCGAAAGTTAATCAGCCCCAGCATTTT.

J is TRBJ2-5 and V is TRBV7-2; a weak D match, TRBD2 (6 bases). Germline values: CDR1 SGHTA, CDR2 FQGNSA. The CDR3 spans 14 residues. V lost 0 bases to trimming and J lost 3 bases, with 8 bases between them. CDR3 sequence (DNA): TGTGCCAGCAGCTTAGCGGGCGGGAAAGAGACCCAGTACTTC. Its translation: CASSLAGGKETQYF. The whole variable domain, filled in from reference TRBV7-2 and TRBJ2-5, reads GAGVSQSPSNKVTEKGKDVELRCDPISGHTALYWYRQSLGQGLEFLIYFQGNSAPDKSGLPSDRFSAERTGGSVSTLTIQRTQQEDSAVYLCASSLAGGKETQYFGPGTRLLVL.